This T cell receptor (beta chain) is drawn from a study of cytomegalovirus exposure and HLA in healthy donors. Unrecorded immune exposure was likely among donors, who were nominally healthy when sampled. The sample holds a few counts of this clone. Its specificity is not known. The PCR ran on 60 Vbeta and 13 Jbeta primers. Profiling relied on immunoSEQ multiplex PCR, and the TCRdb table lists in-frame clones only, not all of them. Of 80,000 to 100,000 clones in the sample, 80% to 85% were seen once. Findings of the study overall: Later analysis associated a missense DCLRE1C variant with TCR beta V- and J-gene trimming. Per a prior analysis, the majority of TCR beta V segments were productive roughly 90% or roughly 30% of the time. DRB1 showed the most TCR associations and HLA-C the fewest in a later analysis, as rates varied by HLA locus.

The germline CDR1 and CDR2 sequences are SGHNT and YYREEE (reference sequence). The V gene lost 2 bases and the J gene lost 7 bases, with 13 bases spanning the gap. The CDR3 is made up of 13 amino acids. V and J are TRBV5-4 and TRBJ2-7; D unresolved. Sequencing was done on a sample of PBMCs. This receptor was obtained from a man aged 35-49 years in good health and CMV-seronegative. For the CDR3, the DNA is TGTGCCAGCAGCTTTTCTCCTTTCGGTGAGCAGTACTTC. It is translated as CASSFSPFGEQYF.